The clone carrying this T cell receptor beta chain was seen more than once but under ten times. The sample originates from a study of T-cell reconstitution after alpha-beta-depleted transplantation in children. The CDR3 runs 15 residues. The V gene's germline CDR1 is SGHRS and CDR2 YFSETQ. Trimming removed 1 base from V and 0 bases from J, with 8 bases in between. Using unique molecular identifiers, the investigators prepared the TCRbeta library. One entry per CDR3 protein, called by TCRdb with MiXCR from the PCR reads. The sample shows 170,000 or so distinct CDR3 sequences, around 6.8% of them seen only once.

Sequencing used PBMCs from the stem cell graft donor, obtained from the stem cell graft. The J gene is TRBJ2-4, the V gene TRBV5-1, with D perhaps TRBD1 (5 bases). This TCR was sampled from a human donor who donated a stem cell graft to a child with Wiskott-Aldrich syndrome. Here the CDR3 reads CASSLTGLAKNIQYF. The CDR3 DNA reads as TGCGCCAGCAGCTTGACAGGCCTAGCCAAAAACATTCAGTACTTC.